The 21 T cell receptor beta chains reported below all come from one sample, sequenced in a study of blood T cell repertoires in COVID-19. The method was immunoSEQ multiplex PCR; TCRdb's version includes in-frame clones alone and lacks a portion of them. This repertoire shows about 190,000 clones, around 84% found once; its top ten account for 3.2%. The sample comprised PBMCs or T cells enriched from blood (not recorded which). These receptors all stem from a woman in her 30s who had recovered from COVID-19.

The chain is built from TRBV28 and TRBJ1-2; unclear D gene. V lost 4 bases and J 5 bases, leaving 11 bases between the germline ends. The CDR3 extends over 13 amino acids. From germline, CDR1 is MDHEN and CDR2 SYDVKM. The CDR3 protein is CASSSLVVYGYTF. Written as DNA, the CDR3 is TGTGCCAGCAGTTCTTTAGTTGTTTATGGCTACACCTTC.

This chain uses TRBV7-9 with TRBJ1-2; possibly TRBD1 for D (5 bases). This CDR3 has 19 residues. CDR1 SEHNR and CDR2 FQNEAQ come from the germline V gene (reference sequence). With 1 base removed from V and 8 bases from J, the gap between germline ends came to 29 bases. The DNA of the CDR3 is TGTGCCAGCAGCTTAGGCGGACCGATTCAGGAGGGGATCTTAGGGGGCTACACCTTC. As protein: CASSLGGPIQEGILGGYTF.

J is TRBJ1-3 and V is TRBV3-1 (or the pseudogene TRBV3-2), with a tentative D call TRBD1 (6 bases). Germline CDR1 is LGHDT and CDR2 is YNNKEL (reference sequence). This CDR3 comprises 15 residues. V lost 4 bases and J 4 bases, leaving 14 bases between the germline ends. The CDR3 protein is CASSLSTGFGNTIYF. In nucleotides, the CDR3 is TGTGCCAGCAGCCTGAGCACAGGGTTCGGAAACACCATATATTTT.

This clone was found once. Here the CDR3 reads CASSPPRRTGSSYNEQFF. CDR3 nucleotides: TGTGCCAGCAGCCCGCCCCGGCGGACAGGGAGCTCCTACAATGAGCAGTTCTTC. The chain is built from TRBV5-4 and TRBJ2-1; TRBD1 matches 8 bases. The CDR3 length is 18 residues. CDR1 and CDR2 (germline): SGHNT, YYREEE (reference sequence). V gave up 4 bases and J gave up 0 bases; unmatched junction bases: 12.

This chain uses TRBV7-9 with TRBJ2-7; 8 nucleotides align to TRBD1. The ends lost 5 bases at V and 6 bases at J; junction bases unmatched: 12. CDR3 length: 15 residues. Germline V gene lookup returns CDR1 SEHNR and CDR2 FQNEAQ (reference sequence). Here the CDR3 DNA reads TGTGCCAGCAGCGGGAACGGCAGGGGGCGAGGCGAGCAGTACTTC. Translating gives CASSGNGRGRGEQYF.

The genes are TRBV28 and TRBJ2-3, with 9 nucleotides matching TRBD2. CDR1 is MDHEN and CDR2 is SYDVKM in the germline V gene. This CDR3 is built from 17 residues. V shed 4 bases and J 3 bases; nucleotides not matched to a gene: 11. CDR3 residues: CASSSPERAGGTDTQYF. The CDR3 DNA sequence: TGTGCCAGCAGTTCTCCCGAACGGGCGGGAGGGACAGATACGCAGTATTTT.

The CDR3 region has the DNA TGTGCCAGCACCACCCCAGGGCTCGCCAAAAACATTCAGTACTTC. Translating gives CASTTPGLAKNIQYF. This chain links TRBV28 with TRBJ2-4; a possible D gene is TRBD1 (5 bases). Deletions cut 7 bases from V and 1 base from J, with 14 bases between. The CDR3 is 15 residues long. CDR1 and CDR2 from the germline V gene are MDHEN and SYDVKM.

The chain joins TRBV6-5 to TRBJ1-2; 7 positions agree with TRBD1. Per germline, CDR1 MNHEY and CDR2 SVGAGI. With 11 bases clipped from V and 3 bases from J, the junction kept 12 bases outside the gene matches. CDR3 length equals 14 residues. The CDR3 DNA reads TGTGCCTCTGGACAGGAGGGGGCTTACTATGGCTACACCTTC. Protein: CASGQEGAYYGYTF.

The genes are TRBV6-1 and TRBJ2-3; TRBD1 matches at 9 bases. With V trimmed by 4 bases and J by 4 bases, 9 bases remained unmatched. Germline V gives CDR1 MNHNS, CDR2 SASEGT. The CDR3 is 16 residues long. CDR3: CASSVKVGQGSDTQYF. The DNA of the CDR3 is TGTGCCAGCAGTGTAAAGGTGGGACAGGGTTCAGATACGCAGTATTTT.

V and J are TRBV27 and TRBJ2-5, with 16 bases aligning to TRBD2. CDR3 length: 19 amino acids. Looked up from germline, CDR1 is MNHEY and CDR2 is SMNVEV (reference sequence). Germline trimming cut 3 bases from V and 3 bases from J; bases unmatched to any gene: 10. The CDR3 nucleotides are TGTGCCAGCAGTTTTTCCGGGACTAGCGGGAGGGCGCGGGAAGAGACCCAGTACTTC. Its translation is CASSFSGTSGRAREETQYF.

Here the CDR3 DNA reads TGTGCCAGCAACCCGAACGCGGGAGGAAGGGTTAATGAGCAGTTCTTC. It is translated as CASNPNAGGRVNEQFF. The chain combines TRBV2 with TRBJ2-1; TRBD2 aligns across 8 bases. The CDR3 has 16 residues. Per germline, CDR1 SNHLY and CDR2 FYNNEI. V lost 7 bases, J lost 7 bases, and 15 bases stayed unmatched.

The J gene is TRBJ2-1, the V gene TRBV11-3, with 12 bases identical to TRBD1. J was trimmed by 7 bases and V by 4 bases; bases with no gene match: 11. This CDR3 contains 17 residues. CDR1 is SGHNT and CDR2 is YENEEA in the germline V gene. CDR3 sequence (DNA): TGTGCCAGCAGCTACTATCGGGACAGGGGGCTTGAGAATGAGCAGTTCTTC. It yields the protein CASSYYRDRGLENEQFF.

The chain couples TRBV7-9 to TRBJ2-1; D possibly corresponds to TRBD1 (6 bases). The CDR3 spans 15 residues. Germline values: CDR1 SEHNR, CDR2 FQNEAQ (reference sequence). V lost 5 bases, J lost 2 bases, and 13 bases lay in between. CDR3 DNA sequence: TGTGCCAGCAGCCACAGGGAGAATCCCTACAATGAGCAGTTCTTC. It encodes CASSHRENPYNEQFF.

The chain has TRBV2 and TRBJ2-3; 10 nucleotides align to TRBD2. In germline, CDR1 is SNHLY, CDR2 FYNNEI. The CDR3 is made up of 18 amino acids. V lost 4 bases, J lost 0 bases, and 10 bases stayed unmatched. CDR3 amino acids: CASSGSPGLATSTDTQYF. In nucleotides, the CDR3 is TGTGCCAGCAGTGGGTCCCCGGGACTAGCGACTAGCACAGATACGCAGTATTTT.

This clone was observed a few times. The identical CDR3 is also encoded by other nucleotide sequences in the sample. Here the CDR3 DNA reads TGTGCCAGCAGCTTATCCCGGGATTACAATGAGCAGTTCTTC. It codes for CASSLSRDYNEQFF. This chain joins TRBV7-3 and TRBJ2-1; a weak D match, TRBD2 (5 bases). CDR1 and CDR2 (germline): SGHTA, FQGTGA. The germline V and J ends were trimmed by 2 bases and 4 bases, with 9 bases remaining between them. The CDR3 sequence is 14 residues long. The full variable domain, its missing parts supplied by reference TRBV7-3 and TRBJ2-1, is GAGVSQTPSNKVTEKGKYVELRCDPISGHTALYWYRQSLGQGPEFLIYFQGTGAADDSGLPNDRFFAVRPEGSVSTLKIQRTERGDSAVYLCASSLSRDYNEQFFGPGTRLTVL.

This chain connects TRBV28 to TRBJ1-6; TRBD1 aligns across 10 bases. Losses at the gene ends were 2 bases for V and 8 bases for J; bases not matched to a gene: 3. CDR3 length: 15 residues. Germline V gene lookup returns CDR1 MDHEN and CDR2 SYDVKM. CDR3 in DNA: TGTGCCAGCAGTTTAGGGGGGACAGGGGATTCACCCCTCCACTTT. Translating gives CASSLGGTGDSPLHF.

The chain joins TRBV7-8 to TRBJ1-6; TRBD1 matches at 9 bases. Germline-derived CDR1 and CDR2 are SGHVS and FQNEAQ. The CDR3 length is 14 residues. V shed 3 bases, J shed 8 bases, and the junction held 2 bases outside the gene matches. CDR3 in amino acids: CASSLTGGDSPLHF. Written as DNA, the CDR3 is TGTGCCAGCAGCTTGACAGGGGGGGATTCACCCCTCCACTTT.

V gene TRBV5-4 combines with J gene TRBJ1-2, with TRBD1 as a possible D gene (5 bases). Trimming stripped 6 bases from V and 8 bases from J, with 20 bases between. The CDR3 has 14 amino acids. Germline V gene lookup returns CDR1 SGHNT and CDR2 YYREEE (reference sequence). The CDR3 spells CASTLGGRAGGYTF. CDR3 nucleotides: TGTGCCAGCACCCTTGGAGGCAGGGCGGGAGGCTACACCTTC.

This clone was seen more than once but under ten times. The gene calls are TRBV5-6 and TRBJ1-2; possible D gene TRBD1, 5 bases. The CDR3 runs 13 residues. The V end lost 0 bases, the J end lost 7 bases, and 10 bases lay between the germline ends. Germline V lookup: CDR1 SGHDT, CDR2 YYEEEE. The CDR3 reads CASSLEGSVGYTF. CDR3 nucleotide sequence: TGTGCCAGCAGCTTGGAGGGGTCTGTTGGCTACACCTTC.

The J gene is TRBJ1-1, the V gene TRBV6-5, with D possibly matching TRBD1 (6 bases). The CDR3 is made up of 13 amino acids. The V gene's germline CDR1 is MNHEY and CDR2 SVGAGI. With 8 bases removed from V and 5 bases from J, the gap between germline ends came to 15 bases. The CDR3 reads CASGQQGLTEAFF. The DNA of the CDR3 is TGTGCCAGCGGGCAGCAGGGGTTGACTGAAGCTTTCTTT.

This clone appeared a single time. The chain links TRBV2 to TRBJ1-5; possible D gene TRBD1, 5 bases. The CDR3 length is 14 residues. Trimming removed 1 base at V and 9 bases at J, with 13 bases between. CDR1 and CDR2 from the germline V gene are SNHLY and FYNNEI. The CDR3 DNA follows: TGTGCCAGCAGTGAAGACCGAGCCGGGGGGCCCCAGCATTTT. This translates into CASSEDRAGGPQHF.